This TCR beta chain came from a study of blood T cell repertoires in COVID-19. Study as a whole: The origin of the acute and convalescent COVID-19 samples was the United States, Italy and Spain.

Germline V gene data show CDR1 as SQVTM and CDR2 as ANQGSEA. The CDR3 totals 12 residues. The junction had 1 base not matched to a gene; V was cut back by 4 bases and J by 2 bases. As regards this clone: The sample contains more than one DNA sequence encoding this CDR3.

Per the original methods: Counts of nucleated cells, estimated from reference gene primer amplification, were obtained. The method was immunoSEQ multiplex PCR; TCRdb's version includes in-frame clones alone and lacks a portion of them. From that table come the V and J calls and clone size; the DNA was used to work out D and trimming. The sample has over 200,000 clones, 86% seen once. Residents of around 24 US areas, aged about 18 to 100 years, made up the participants. This chain joins TRBV29-1 and TRBJ1-2; the match to TRBD1 covers 7 bases. Specimen: PBMCs or T cells enriched from blood (not recorded which). This receptor was obtained from a woman in her forties or fifties in a cohort exposed to, infected with or recovered from COVID-19 (not recorded which). As DNA, the CDR3 is TGCAGCGTTGGGGGACAGAACTATGGCTACACCTTC. Translation: CSVGGQNYGYTF. Combining the CDR3 with reference TRBV29-1 and TRBJ1-2 gives the whole variable domain SAVISQKPSRDICQRGTSLTIQCQVDSQVTMMFWYRQQPGQSLTLIATANQGSEATYESGFVIDKFPISRPNLTFSTLTVSNMSPEDSSIYLCSVGGQNYGYTFGSGTRLTVV.